The 27 T cell receptor beta chains below come from one sample, sequenced in a study of shared clonotypes between healthy human individuals. The repertoire was sequenced with immunoSEQ multiplex PCR; TCRdb's copy has only in-frame clones and lacks some. The data show 650,000 to 700,000 clones, less than 95% seen once. The sequencing sample was made of memory CD8+ T cells from PBMCs. Subset meaning: CD45RO+ cells pooled with CCR7-negative TemRA cells. These TCRs come from a man aged 18 to 30 in good health. Some clones in this sample may be carry-over from other donors' samples.

This clone occurred once. The rearrangement joins TRBV9 to TRBJ2-1; 9 bases align to TRBD2. CDR1 and CDR2 from the germline V gene are SGDLS and YYNGEE. This CDR3 spans 15 amino acids. The V segment lost 2 bases and the J segment 0 bases; nucleotides outside the gene matches: 0. The CDR3 nucleotides read TGTGCCAGCAGCGTGACTAGCGGCTCCTACAATGAGCAGTTCTTC. It specifies CASSVTSGSYNEQFF.

This chain uses TRBV28 with TRBJ1-5; no clear D gene. Germline CDR1 reads MDHEN; CDR2 reads SYDVKM. V was shortened by 8 bases and J by 4 bases, with 6 bases between the two germline ends. The CDR3 covers 11 residues. CDR3 DNA: TGTGCCAGCGGGTCTAATCAGCCCCAGCATTTT. Its protein is CASGSNQPQHF.

The chain links TRBV9 to TRBJ2-7, with TRBD2 identical over 7 bases. Unmatched junction bases numbered 12, after V lost 4 bases and J lost 2 bases. Germline-derived CDR1 and CDR2 are SGDLS and YYNGEE. The CDR3 extends over 16 amino acids. The CDR3 here is CASSPGTTVRPYEQYF. CDR3 coding DNA: TGTGCCAGCAGCCCTGGGACTACCGTCCGTCCCTACGAGCAGTACTTC.

The table lists this clone with a few counts. The rearrangement uses TRBV7-9 and TRBJ1-1; D not certain. Germline loops: CDR1 SEHNR, CDR2 FQNEAQ (reference sequence). V lost 5 bases and J 4 bases, leaving 8 bases between the germline ends. The CDR3 consists of 12 residues. The CDR3: CASSPESTEAFF. CDR3 nucleotides: TGTGCCAGCAGCCCTGAGTCCACTGAAGCTTTCTTT.

The chain recombines TRBV21-1 with TRBJ1-5. TRBV21-1 is a documented pseudogene. The CDR3 has 16 amino acids. The CDR3 loop is CASSKVEKHEEQPQHF. CDR3 nucleotides: TGTGCCAGCAGCAAAGTGGAAAAACACGAAGAACAGCCCCAGCATTTT.

The V gene is TRBV5-1, the J gene TRBJ1-1; D possibly corresponds to TRBD1 (6 bases). The CDR3 is 16 amino acids. V was trimmed by 4 bases and J by 1 base, leaving 17 bases between them. Germline V gives CDR1 SGHRS, CDR2 YFSETQ. CDR3 DNA sequence: TGCGCCAGCAGCGAGCACAGGGTCGGGGGGAACACTGAAGCTTTCTTT. Its translation is CASSEHRVGGNTEAFF.

The chain has TRBV27 and TRBJ1-1; D is perhaps TRBD1 (6 bases). Between the trimmed V and J ends, which lost 7 bases and 0 bases, there was a span of 12 bases. This CDR3 has 14 amino acids. Germline assignment: CDR1 MNHEY and CDR2 SMNVEV (reference sequence). The CDR3 region is CASTPQGLNTEAFF. The CDR3 DNA follows: TGTGCCAGCACCCCACAGGGCCTGAACACTGAAGCTTTCTTT.

V usage is TRBV6-1 and J usage is TRBJ1-1; weak D call: TRBD1 (5 bases). The ends were cut back, 6 bases at V and 8 bases at J, with 19 bases in the middle. The CDR3 consists of 14 residues. Germline CDR1 is MNHNS and CDR2 is SASEGT. DNA of the CDR3: TGTGCCAGCAGGACCGCAGGGATGGGGTCGGAAGCTTTCTTT. It translates to CASRTAGMGSEAFF.

The rearrangement links TRBV18 to TRBJ1-2, with 7 bases lining up with TRBD1. This CDR3 has 16 amino acids. V lost 4 bases and J lost 5; bases outside the gene matches: 13. Germline V lookup: CDR1 KGHSH, CDR2 LQKENI. DNA for the CDR3: TGTGCCAGCTCACTCCAAAGATCCGGGACAGCGTATGGCTACACCTTC. It is translated as CASSLQRSGTAYGYTF.

The V and J genes are TRBV7-9 and TRBJ2-2, with D maybe TRBD2 (6 bases). Germline V CDR1 and CDR2: SEHNR, FQNEAQ (reference sequence). The CDR3 is 19 residues long. Between the trimmed V and J ends, which lost 5 bases and 4 bases, there was a span of 26 bases. The CDR3 reads CASSGPGSTGVFVTGELFF. For the CDR3, the DNA is TGTGCCAGCAGCGGGCCCGGATCGACGGGGGTCTTTGTCACCGGGGAGCTGTTTTTT.

V and J are TRBV28 and TRBJ2-3; D not certain. The CDR3 length is 14 residues. Germline values: CDR1 MDHEN, CDR2 SYDVKM. The germline V and J ends were trimmed by 8 bases and 0 bases, with 12 bases remaining between them. CDR3 amino acids: CASGSTESTDTQYF. Written as DNA, the CDR3 is TGTGCCAGCGGATCGACGGAGAGCACAGATACGCAGTATTTT.

The chain has TRBV6-5 and TRBJ2-2, with D uncertain. Trimming shortened V by 4 bases and J by 4 bases, and 10 bases separated the two germline ends. CDR3 length: 14 residues. Germline V gene sequence: CDR1 MNHEY, CDR2 SVGAGI. CDR3 region: CASSSVIGTGELFF. In DNA, the CDR3 is TGTGCCAGCAGTTCGGTAATAGGCACCGGGGAGCTGTTTTTT.

CDR3 residues: CASSNRVTYNEQFF. Here the CDR3 DNA reads TGTGCCAGCAGCAACAGGGTGACCTACAATGAGCAGTTCTTC. This chain uses TRBV7-2 with TRBJ2-1; TRBD1 is a possible D gene (6 bases). Germline V gene sequence: CDR1 SGHTA, CDR2 FQGNSA. The length of the CDR3 is 14 residues. Trimming removed 5 bases from V and 2 bases from J, with 10 bases in between.

The chain combines TRBV10-3 with TRBJ1-1; the D gene is possibly TRBD1 (5 bases). V lost 3 bases to trimming and J lost 0 bases, with 8 bases between them. This CDR3 is built from 14 residues. The germline V gene has CDR1 ENHRY and CDR2 SYGVKD. In nucleotides, the CDR3 is TGTGCCATCAGTGACGGGGGTATGAACACTGAAGCTTTCTTT. Encoded protein: CAISDGGMNTEAFF.

V is TRBV30 and J is TRBJ2-3, with D tentatively TRBD2 (5 bases). V dropped 0 bases and J dropped 6 bases, with 16 bases sitting between them. The CDR3 extends over 15 amino acids. The germline V gene has CDR1 GTSNPN and CDR2 SVGIG (reference sequence). CDR3 coding DNA: TGTGCCTGGAGTGTACAGTGGGAGAATAGGGATACGCAGTATTTT. It translates to CAWSVQWENRDTQYF.

The chain employs TRBV11-3 and TRBJ2-1, with D tentatively TRBD1 (6 bases). Trimming shortened V by 4 bases and J by 6 bases, and 16 bases separated the two germline ends. The CDR3 is made up of 15 amino acids. Per germline, CDR1 SGHNT and CDR2 YENEEA. CDR3: CASSSGTWGPNEQFF. CDR3 nucleotides: TGTGCCAGCAGCTCCGGGACGTGGGGGCCCAATGAGCAGTTCTTC.

The rearrangement joins TRBV11-2 to TRBJ2-5; D assignment may be TRBD1 or TRBD2 (5 bases each). CDR1 is SGHAT, CDR2 FQNNGV, per germline. CDR3 size: 16 residues. Trimming took 5 bases from V and 5 from J, leaving 21 bases between them. The CDR3 here is CASSPPRVGGGETQYF. The CDR3 region has the DNA TGTGCCAGCAGCCCCCCTCGGGTTGGGGGTGGGGAGACCCAGTACTTC.

J is TRBJ2-5 and V is TRBV27, with D hard to call. Between the trimmed V and J ends, which lost 5 bases and 4 bases, there was a span of 11 bases. The CDR3 totals 13 residues. CDR1 MNHEY and CDR2 SMNVEV come from the germline V gene (reference sequence). In nucleotides, the CDR3 is TGTGCCAGCAGTCTCATGGCAGCAGAGACCCAGTACTTC. It specifies CASSLMAAETQYF.

The chain employs TRBV7-9 and TRBJ2-1; TRBD1 might be the D (7 bases). The length of the CDR3 is 15 residues. Germline assignment: CDR1 SEHNR and CDR2 FQNEAQ (reference sequence). V was pared by 5 bases and J by 6 bases, with 17 bases between. The chain's CDR3 is CASSPGGGGGNEQFF. The CDR3 DNA is TGTGCCAGCAGCCCAGGGGGTGGGGGAGGCAATGAGCAGTTCTTC.

This clone was observed a single time. The chain employs TRBV7-9 and TRBJ1-5; the D is unclear. Germline CDR1 SEHNR, CDR2 FQNEAQ (reference sequence). The CDR3 loop spans 12 amino acids. The germline V and J ends were trimmed by 3 bases and 10 bases, with 10 bases remaining between them. CDR3 sequence reads: CASSFWEAPQHF. In nucleotides, the CDR3 is TGTGCCAGCAGCTTTTGGGAGGCTCCCCAGCATTTT.

The rearrangement uses TRBV7-3 and TRBJ2-1; 9 bases fit TRBD2. Germline V lookup: CDR1 SGHTA, CDR2 FQGTGA. The CDR3 loop spans 17 amino acids. V trimming: 5 bases; J trimming: 5 bases; junction bases outside the gene matches: 13. The CDR3 loop is CASSRTVGTSFNNEQFF. In DNA form, the CDR3 reads TGTGCCAGCAGCCGAACTGTGGGGACTAGCTTTAACAATGAGCAGTTCTTC.

This chain connects TRBV6-4 to TRBJ2-1; TRBD2 agrees at 13 bases. Germline loops: CDR1 MRHNA, CDR2 SNTAGT. The CDR3 is made up of 14 amino acids. V lost 7 bases and J lost 9; bases outside the gene matches: 6. The CDR3 DNA follows: TGTGCCAGCACCCCACTAGCGGGAGGGAGTGAGCAGTTCTTC. It is translated as CASTPLAGGSEQFF.

The gene calls are TRBV19 and TRBJ1-1; D not resolved. The V gene's germline CDR1 is LNHDA and CDR2 SQIVND (reference sequence). The CDR3 covers 12 residues. V lost 4 bases and J lost 6, with 9 bases in between. The CDR3 DNA follows: TGTGCCAGTAGTACCGGCCAGGCTGAAGCTTTCTTT. Translated: CASSTGQAEAFF. Based on the CDR3 plus reference TRBV19 and TRBJ1-1, the full variable domain is DGGITQSPKYLFRKEGQNVTLSCEQNLNHDAMYWYRQDPGQGLRLIYYSQIVNDFQKGDIAEGYSVSREKKESFPLTVTSAQKNPTAFYLCASSTGQAEAFFGQGTRLTVV.

The chain recombines TRBV28 with TRBJ2-7; 8 nucleotides match TRBD1. The V and J ends lost 5 bases and 3 bases, in that order; junction bases with no gene match: 6. This CDR3 comprises 14 residues. CDR1 and CDR2 from the germline V gene are MDHEN and SYDVKM. In DNA, the CDR3 is TGTGCCAGCAGTAGTTCCGGGACAGGCTACGAGCAGTACTTC. Encoded protein: CASSSSGTGYEQYF.

CDR3 in amino acids: CASSLLVPGQGHTQYF. DNA for the CDR3: TGTGCCAGCAGCTTACTTGTCCCGGGACAGGGACATACGCAGTATTTT. The V gene is TRBV7-8, the J gene TRBJ2-3, with 9 positions matching TRBD1. This CDR3 has 16 residues. The germline CDR1 and CDR2 sequences are SGHVS and FQNEAQ. V dropped 2 bases and J dropped 7; count of bases not matched to a gene: 10.

The gene calls are TRBV5-1 and TRBJ2-2; 12 nucleotides agree with TRBD2. The CDR3 is 16 amino acids. The V segment lost 4 bases and the J segment 3 bases; nucleotides outside the gene matches: 4. Germline V gene data show CDR1 as SGHRS and CDR2 as YFSETQ. The CDR3 DNA sequence: TGCGCCAGCAGCCCGACTAGCGGGAGTTACACCGGGGAGCTGTTTTTT. This encodes CASSPTSGSYTGELFF.

This CDR3 reads CASSHPYGDRDQPQHF. The CDR3 bases are TGCGCCAGCAGCCACCCCTATGGGGACAGGGATCAGCCCCAGCATTTT. This chain connects TRBV4-1 to TRBJ1-5; TRBD1 aligns across 9 bases. From germline, CDR1 is MGHRA and CDR2 YSYEKL. The length of the CDR3 is 16 residues. After removal of 3 bases from V and 5 bases from J, the junction contained 8 bases not matched to a gene.